This TCR beta chain is drawn from a study of blood T cell repertoires in COVID-19. About the study: Sites in the United States, Italy and Spain provided acute and convalescent COVID-19 samples. From T cells, B-cell-depleted T cells, or PBMCs came the material, which was cDNA or gDNA.

Germline CDR1 is MNHEY and CDR2 is SVGAGI. J was trimmed by 5 bases and V by 2 bases; bases with no gene match: 6. There are 14 residues in the CDR3. In the original analysis: Amplified reference gene primers provided the basis for estimating nucleated cell counts. Method: immunoSEQ multiplex PCR; TCRdb's copy keeps in-frame clones and lacks some. V, J and clone size reflect that table, while D and trimming were determined from the DNA. The repertoire has 170,000 or so clones, around four fifths of them found once; the top ten carry 6.5% to 7%. The chain is built from TRBV6-5 and TRBJ2-7, with TRBD1 matching over 7 bases. The clonotype originates from an older man with active or convalescent COVID-19. The material sequenced was peripheral blood. In nucleotides, the CDR3 is TGTGCCAGCAGTTACCAGCTACAGGGGAACGAGCAGTACTTC. It translates to CASSYQLQGNEQYF.